This T cell receptor (beta chain) emerged from a study of response to subunit inactivated influenza vaccine. Germline V gene sequence: CDR1 SGHRS, CDR2 YFSETQ. The CDR3 sequence is 14 residues long. TCRdb passed the RT-PCR reads through MiXCR, listing each CDR3 protein once. The table shows about 540,000 distinct CDR3 sequences, with under 25% occurring only once. As to this clonotype: At one end, the junction sequence differs from germline, possibly due to a read error.

The same specimen was also included in a second study, on T cells expressing NK-cell markers. From that study: With UMIs, 5'RACE template switching was used to make TCR beta cDNA. A range of 1.0-7.0% of CD8+ T cells consisted of dominant NKG2C+ clonotypes in about six donors.

The clonotype was recovered from a man in his fifties who received an inactivated influenza vaccine. The material sequenced was CD4+ T cells sorted from PBMCs, taken 11 to 12 days after vaccination. The J gene is TRBJ2-3, the V gene TRBV5-1, with TRBD1 matching 8 bases. DNA of the CDR3: TGCGCCAGCAGCTTGGCGACAGGGGAGGATATGCAGTATTTT. It is translated as CASSLATGEDMQYF.